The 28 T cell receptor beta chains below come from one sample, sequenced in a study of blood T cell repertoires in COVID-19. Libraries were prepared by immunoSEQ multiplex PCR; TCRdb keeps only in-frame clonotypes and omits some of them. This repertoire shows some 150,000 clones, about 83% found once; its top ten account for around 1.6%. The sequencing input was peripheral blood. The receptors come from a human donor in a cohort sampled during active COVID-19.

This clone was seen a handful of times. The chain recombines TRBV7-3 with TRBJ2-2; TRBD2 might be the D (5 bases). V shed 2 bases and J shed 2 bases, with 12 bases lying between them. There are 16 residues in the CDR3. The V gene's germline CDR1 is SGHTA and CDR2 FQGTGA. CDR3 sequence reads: CASSLQSGINTGELFF. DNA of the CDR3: TGTGCCAGCAGCTTACAAAGCGGTATCAACACCGGGGAGCTGTTTTTT.

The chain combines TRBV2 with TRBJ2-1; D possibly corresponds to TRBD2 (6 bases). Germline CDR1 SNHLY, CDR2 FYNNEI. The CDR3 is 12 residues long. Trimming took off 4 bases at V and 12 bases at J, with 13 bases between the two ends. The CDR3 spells CASSATSFVQFF. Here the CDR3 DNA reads TGTGCCAGCAGTGCCACTAGCTTTGTGCAGTTCTTC. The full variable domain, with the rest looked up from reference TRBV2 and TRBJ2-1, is EPEVTQTPSHQVTQMGQEVILRCVPISNHLYFYWYRQILGQKVEFLVSFYNNEISEKSEIFDDQFSVERPDGSNFTLKIRSTKLEDSAMYFCASSATSFVQFFGPGTRLTVL.

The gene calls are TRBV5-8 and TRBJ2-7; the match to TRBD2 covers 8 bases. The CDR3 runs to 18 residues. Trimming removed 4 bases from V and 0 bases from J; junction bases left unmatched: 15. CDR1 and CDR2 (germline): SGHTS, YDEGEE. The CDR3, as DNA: TGTGCCAGCAGCCGACCTGGTCGGGGGGGAACCAGCTCCTACGAGCAGTACTTC. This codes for CASSRPGRGGTSSYEQYF.

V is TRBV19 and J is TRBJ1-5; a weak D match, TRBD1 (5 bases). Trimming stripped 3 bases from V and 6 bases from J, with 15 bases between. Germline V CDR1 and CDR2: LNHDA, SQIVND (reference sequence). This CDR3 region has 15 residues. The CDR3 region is CASSMAPRQGQPQHF. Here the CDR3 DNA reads TGTGCCAGTAGTATGGCCCCGCGGCAGGGTCAGCCCCAGCATTTT.

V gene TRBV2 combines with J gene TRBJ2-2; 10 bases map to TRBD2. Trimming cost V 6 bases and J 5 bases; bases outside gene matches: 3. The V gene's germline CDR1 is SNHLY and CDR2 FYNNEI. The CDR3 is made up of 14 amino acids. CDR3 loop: CASRASGRTGELFF. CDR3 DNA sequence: TGTGCCAGCAGGGCTAGCGGGAGAACCGGGGAGCTGTTTTTT. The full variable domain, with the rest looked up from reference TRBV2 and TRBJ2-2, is EPEVTQTPSHQVTQMGQEVILRCVPISNHLYFYWYRQILGQKVEFLVSFYNNEISEKSEIFDDQFSVERPDGSNFTLKIRSTKLEDSAMYFCASRASGRTGELFFGEGSRLTVL.

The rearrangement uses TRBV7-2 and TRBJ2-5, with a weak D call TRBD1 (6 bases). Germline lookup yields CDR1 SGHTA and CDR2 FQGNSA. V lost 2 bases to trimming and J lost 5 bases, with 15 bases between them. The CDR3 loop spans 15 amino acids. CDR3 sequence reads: CASSLFFGQGETQYF. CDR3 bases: TGTGCCAGCAGCTTATTCTTTGGCCAGGGGGAGACCCAGTACTTC.

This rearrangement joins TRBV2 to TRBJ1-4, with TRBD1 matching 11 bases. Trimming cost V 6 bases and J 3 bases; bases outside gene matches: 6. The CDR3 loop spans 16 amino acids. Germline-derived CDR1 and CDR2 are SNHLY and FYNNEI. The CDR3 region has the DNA TGTGCCAGCAGCCGGACAGGGGGCGTATCTAATGAAAAACTGTTTTTT. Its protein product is CASSRTGGVSNEKLFF.

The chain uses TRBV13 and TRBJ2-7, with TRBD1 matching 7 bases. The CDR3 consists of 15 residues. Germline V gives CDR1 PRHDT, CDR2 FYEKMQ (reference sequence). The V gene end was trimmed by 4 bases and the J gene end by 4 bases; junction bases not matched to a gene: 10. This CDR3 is CASSSYRGVGYEQYF. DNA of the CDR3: TGTGCCAGCAGCTCCTACAGGGGTGTAGGGTACGAGCAGTACTTC.

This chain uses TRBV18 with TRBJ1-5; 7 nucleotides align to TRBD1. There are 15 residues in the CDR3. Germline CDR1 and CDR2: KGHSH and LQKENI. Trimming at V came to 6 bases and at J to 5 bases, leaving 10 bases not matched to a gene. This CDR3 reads CASSNSQGGYQPQHF. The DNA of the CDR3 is TGTGCCAGCTCCAACAGTCAGGGGGGCTATCAGCCCCAGCATTTT.

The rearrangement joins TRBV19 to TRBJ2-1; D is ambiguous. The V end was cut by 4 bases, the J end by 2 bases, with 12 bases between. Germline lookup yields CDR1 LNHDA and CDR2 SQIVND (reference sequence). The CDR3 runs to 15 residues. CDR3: CASSTTRNPYNEQFF. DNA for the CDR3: TGTGCCAGTAGTACCACGCGTAACCCCTACAATGAGCAGTTCTTC.

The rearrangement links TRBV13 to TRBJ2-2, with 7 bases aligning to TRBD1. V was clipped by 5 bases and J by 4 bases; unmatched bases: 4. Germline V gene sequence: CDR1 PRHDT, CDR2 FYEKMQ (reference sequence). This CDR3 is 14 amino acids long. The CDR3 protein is CASSMGQTTGELFF. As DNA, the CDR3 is TGTGCCAGCAGCATGGGACAGACCACCGGGGAGCTGTTTTTT.

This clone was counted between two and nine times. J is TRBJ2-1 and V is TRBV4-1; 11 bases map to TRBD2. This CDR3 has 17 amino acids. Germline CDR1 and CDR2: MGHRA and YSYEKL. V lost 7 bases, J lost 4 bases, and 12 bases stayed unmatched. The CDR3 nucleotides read TGCGCCAGCACCCTATCCCTACTAGCGGGAGTGTACAATGAGCAGTTCTTC. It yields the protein CASTLSLLAGVYNEQFF.

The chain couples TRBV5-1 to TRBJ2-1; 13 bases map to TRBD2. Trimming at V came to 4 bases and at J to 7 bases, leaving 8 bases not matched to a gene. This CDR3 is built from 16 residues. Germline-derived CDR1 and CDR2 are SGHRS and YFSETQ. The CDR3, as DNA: TGCGCCAGCAGCCCGCCGGGACTAGCGGGAATTAATGAGCAGTTCTTC. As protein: CASSPPGLAGINEQFF.

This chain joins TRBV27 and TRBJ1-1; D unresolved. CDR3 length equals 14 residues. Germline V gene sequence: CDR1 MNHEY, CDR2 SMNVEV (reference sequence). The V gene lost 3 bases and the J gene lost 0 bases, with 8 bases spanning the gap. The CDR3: CASSFVGLNTEAFF. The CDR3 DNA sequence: TGTGCCAGCAGTTTTGTTGGCCTGAACACTGAAGCTTTCTTT.

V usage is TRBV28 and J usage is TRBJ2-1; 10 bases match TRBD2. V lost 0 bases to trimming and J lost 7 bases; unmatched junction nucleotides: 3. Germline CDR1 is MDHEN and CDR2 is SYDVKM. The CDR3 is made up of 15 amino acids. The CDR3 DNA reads TGTGCCAGCAGTTTATGGGCTAGCGGGAGTAATGAGCAGTTCTTC. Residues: CASSLWASGSNEQFF.

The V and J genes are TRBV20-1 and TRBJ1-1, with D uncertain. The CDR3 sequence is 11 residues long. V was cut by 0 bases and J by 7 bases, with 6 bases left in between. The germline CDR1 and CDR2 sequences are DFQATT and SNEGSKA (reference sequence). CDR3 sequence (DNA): TGCAGTGCTAGAGATGAGGGTGAAGCTTTCTTT. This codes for CSARDEGEAFF.

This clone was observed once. The CDR3 sequence is CASSRTGGESTDTQYF. Here the CDR3 DNA reads TGTGCCAGCAGCCGGACAGGGGGAGAGAGCACAGATACGCAGTATTTT. V gene TRBV4-2 combines with J gene TRBJ2-3, with 10 bases aligning to TRBD1. The J segment lost 0 bases and the V segment lost 4 bases, leaving 4 bases of the junction unmatched. The germline CDR1 and CDR2 sequences are LGHNA and YNFKEQ. This CDR3 has 16 amino acids.

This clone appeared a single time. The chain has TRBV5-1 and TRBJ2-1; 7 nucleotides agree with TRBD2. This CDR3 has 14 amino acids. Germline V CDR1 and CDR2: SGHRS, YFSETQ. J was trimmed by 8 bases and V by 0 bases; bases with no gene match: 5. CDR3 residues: CASSLVREPHEQFF. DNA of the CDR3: TGCGCCAGCAGCTTGGTGCGGGAGCCCCATGAGCAGTTCTTC.

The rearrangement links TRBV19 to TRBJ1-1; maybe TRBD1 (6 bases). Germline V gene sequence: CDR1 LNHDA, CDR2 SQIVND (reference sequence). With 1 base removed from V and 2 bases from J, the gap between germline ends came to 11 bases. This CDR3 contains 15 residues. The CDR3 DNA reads TGTGCCAGTAGTATAGCCGGGACAAGTAACACTGAAGCTTTCTTT. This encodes CASSIAGTSNTEAFF.

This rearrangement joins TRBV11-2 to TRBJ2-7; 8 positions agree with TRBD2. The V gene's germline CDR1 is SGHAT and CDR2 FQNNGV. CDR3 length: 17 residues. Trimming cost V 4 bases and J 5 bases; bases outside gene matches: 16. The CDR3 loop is CASSSEDVAGKDHEQYF. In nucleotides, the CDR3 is TGTGCCAGCAGCTCGGAAGATGTAGCGGGGAAAGACCACGAGCAGTACTTC.

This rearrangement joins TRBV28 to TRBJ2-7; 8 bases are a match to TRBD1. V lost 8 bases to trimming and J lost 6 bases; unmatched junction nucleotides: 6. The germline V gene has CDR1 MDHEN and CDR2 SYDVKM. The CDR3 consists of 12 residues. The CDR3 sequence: CASGQGLTEQYF. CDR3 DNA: TGTGCCAGCGGACAGGGCTTGACCGAGCAGTACTTC.

For the CDR3, the DNA is TGTGCCAGCAGCCCCTCACCGGGACAGGGTGAGACCCAGTACTTC. Translated, it gives CASSPSPGQGETQYF. The V and J genes are TRBV7-6 and TRBJ2-5; 9 nucleotides match TRBD1. The CDR3 totals 15 residues. V dropped 5 bases and J dropped 5; count of bases not matched to a gene: 9. Germline CDR1 and CDR2: SGHVS and FNYEAQ. Drawing the rest from reference TRBV7-6 and TRBJ2-5, the complete variable domain is GAGVSQSPRYKVTKRGQDVALRCDPISGHVSLYWYRQALGQGPEFLTYFNYEAQQDKSGLPNDRFSAERPEGSISTLTIQRTEQRDSAMYRCASSPSPGQGETQYFGPGTRLLVL.

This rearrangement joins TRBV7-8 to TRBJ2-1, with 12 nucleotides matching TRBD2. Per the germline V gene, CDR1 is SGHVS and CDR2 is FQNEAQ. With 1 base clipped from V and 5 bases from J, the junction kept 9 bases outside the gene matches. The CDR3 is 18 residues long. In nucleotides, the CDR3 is TGTGCCAGCAGCTTAGGACTAGCGGGGGCCCCGGTGAACAATGAGCAGTTCTTC. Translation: CASSLGLAGAPVNNEQFF. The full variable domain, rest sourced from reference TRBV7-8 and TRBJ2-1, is GAGVSQSPRYKVAKRGQDVALRCDPISGHVSLFWYQQALGQGPEFLTYFQNEAQLDKSGLPSDRFFAERPEGSVSTLKIQRTQQEDSAVYLCASSLGLAGAPVNNEQFFGPGTRLTVL.

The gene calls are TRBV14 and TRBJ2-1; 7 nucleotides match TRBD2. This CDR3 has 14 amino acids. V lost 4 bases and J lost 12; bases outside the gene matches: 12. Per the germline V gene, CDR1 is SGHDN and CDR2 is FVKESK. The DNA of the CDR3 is TGTGCCAGCAGCCGCGGGAGCCAAAGGTTCGGGCAGTTCTTC. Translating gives CASSRGSQRFGQFF. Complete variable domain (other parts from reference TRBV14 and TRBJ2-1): EAGVTQFPSHSVIEKGQTVTLRCDPISGHDNLYWYRRVMGKEIKFLLHFVKESKQDESGMPNNRFLAERTGGTYSTLKVQPAELEDSGVYFCASSRGSQRFGQFFGPGTRLTVL.

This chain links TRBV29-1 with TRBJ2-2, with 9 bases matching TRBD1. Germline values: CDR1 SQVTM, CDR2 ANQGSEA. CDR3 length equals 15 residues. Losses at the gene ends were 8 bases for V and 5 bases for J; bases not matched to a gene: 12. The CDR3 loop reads CSLQEGQGCTGELFF. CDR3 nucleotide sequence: TGCAGCCTTCAGGAGGGACAGGGATGTACCGGGGAGCTGTTTTTT.

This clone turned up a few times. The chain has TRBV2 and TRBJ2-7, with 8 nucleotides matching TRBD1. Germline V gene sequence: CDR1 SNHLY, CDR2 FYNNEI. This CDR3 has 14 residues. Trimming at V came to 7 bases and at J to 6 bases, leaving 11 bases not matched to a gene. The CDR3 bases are TGTGCCAGCAATGGGGGACAGGTTAGTGCCGAGCAGTACTTC. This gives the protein CASNGGQVSAEQYF.

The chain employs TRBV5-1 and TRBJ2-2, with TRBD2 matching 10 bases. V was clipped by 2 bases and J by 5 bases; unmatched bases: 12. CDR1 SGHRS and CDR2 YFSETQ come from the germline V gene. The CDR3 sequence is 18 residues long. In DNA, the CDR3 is TGCGCCAGCAGCTTCGGACTAGCGGATCCTACCCGGACCGGGGAGCTGTTTTTT. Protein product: CASSFGLADPTRTGELFF.

CDR3 sequence reads: CASMVQGSNQPQHF. DNA for the CDR3: TGTGCCAGTATGGTACAGGGCAGCAATCAGCCCCAGCATTTT. J is TRBJ1-5 and V is TRBV19, with D possibly TRBD1 on 6 matching bases. The CDR3 loop spans 14 amino acids. Trimming took off 7 bases at V and 1 base at J, with 11 bases between the two ends. Per the germline V gene, CDR1 is LNHDA and CDR2 is SQIVND (reference sequence).